This entry lists 10 T cell receptor beta chains sequenced from one sample in a study of T-cell reconstitution after alpha-beta-depleted transplantation in children. Researchers prepared the TCRbeta library using unique molecular identifiers, the study reports. MiXCR, run by TCRdb on the PCR reads, gives a single entry per CDR3 protein. Of approximately 190,000 distinct CDR3 sequences in the sample, about 8.2% were seen once. The material was PBMCs, mostly from graft donor cells, obtained 360 days after TCRalphabeta/CD19-depleted stem cell transplant. The origin of the receptors is a male patient between 2 and 10 years old who had a stem cell transplant for acute myeloid leukemia, so the T cells may come from the graft donor.

This clonotype was counted a few times. This CDR3 is CSASQNSEKLFF. DNA of the CDR3: TGCAGTGCTAGCCAGAATAGTGAAAAACTGTTTTTT. The chain couples TRBV20-1 to TRBJ1-4; D not certain. V lost 3 bases, J lost 7 bases, and 9 bases lay in between. Germline CDR1 DFQATT, CDR2 SNEGSKA (reference sequence). This CDR3 is built from 12 residues.

V and J are TRBV4-1 and TRBJ2-5, with a weak D call TRBD1 (6 bases). Germline values: CDR1 MGHRA, CDR2 YSYEKL. The CDR3 contains 16 residues. V was shortened by 1 base and J by 5 bases, with 17 bases between the two germline ends. CDR3 DNA: TGCGCCAGCAGCCAAGTTATACAGGGCCGGATCGAGACCCAGTACTTC. Protein product: CASSQVIQGRIETQYF.

The sample holds many counts of this clonotype. The chain is built from TRBV6-2 or TRBV6-3 and TRBJ1-2; the D is unclear. CDR1 is MNHEY, CDR2 SVGEGT, per germline. The CDR3 runs to 13 residues. Trimming left V 2 bases short and J 8 bases short, with 12 bases between. The CDR3 protein is CASSYERVGGYTF. The DNA for the CDR3 is TGTGCCAGCAGTTACGAAAGGGTAGGAGGCTACACCTTC.

The J gene is TRBJ2-7, the V gene TRBV6-5, with D uncertain. CDR3 size: 15 residues. The V and J ends lost 1 base and 1 base respectively, with 11 bases between them. The germline V gene encodes CDR1 MNHEY and CDR2 SVGAGI. CDR3 in amino acids: CASSYWVGFSYEQYF. The CDR3 nucleotides are TGTGCCAGCAGTTACTGGGTGGGGTTTTCCTACGAGCAGTACTTC.

There are a few counts of this clonotype. V and J are TRBV5-1 and TRBJ2-5; D possibly corresponds to TRBD1 (6 bases). CDR1 and CDR2 (germline): SGHRS, YFSETQ. The CDR3 length is 14 residues. Trimming pared 0 bases from V and 5 bases from J, leaving 11 bases between. CDR3 coding DNA: TGCGCCAGCAGCTTGGAACAGGGTTTGGAGACCCAGTACTTC. This translates into CASSLEQGLETQYF.

The chain employs TRBV2 and TRBJ2-6; the D is unclear. V was pared by 6 bases and J by 0 bases, with 9 bases between. This CDR3 is 15 amino acids long. Germline lookup yields CDR1 SNHLY and CDR2 FYNNEI. The CDR3: CASSPTFSGANVLTF. CDR3 nucleotide sequence: TGTGCCAGCAGCCCTACCTTCTCTGGGGCCAACGTCCTGACTTTC.

The rearrangement links TRBV20-1 to TRBJ2-1; TRBD2 matches at 9 bases. Germline trimming cut 2 bases from V and 4 bases from J; bases unmatched to any gene: 9. Germline CDR1 DFQATT, CDR2 SNEGSKA (reference sequence). The CDR3 length is 16 residues. This CDR3 is CSARYLAGARYNEQFF. DNA of the CDR3: TGCAGTGCTAGATACTTAGCGGGAGCCAGATACAATGAGCAGTTCTTC.

The sample holds a few counts of this clonotype. The chain uses TRBV11-2 and TRBJ1-6; D unresolved. This CDR3 comprises 14 residues. V shed 3 bases and J shed 7 bases, with 10 bases lying between them. The germline CDR1 and CDR2 sequences are SGHAT and FQNNGV. The CDR3, as DNA: TGTGCCAGCAGCTTGGAACTGTTCAATTCACCCCTCCACTTT. Translated, it gives CASSLELFNSPLHF.

This clonotype was seen at least ten times. This rearrangement joins TRBV12-3 or TRBV12-4 to TRBJ2-3, with D unresolved. The CDR3 sequence is 14 residues long. V was clipped by 7 bases and J by 1 base, with 12 bases between them. The CDR3: CASTPNSGTDTQYF. The CDR3 DNA is TGTGCCAGCACTCCTAACAGCGGCACAGATACGCAGTATTTT.

This clonotype was detected ten times or more. This chain uses TRBV12-3 or TRBV12-4 with TRBJ1-1; weak D call: TRBD1 (5 bases). The CDR3 length is 16 residues. V was clipped by 6 bases and J by 0 bases, with 17 bases between them. As DNA, the CDR3 is TGTGCCAGCAGCCCCCGGGGGTGGCAATTGAACACTGAAGCTTTCTTT. This codes for CASSPRGWQLNTEAFF.